Only one count was recorded for the clone carrying this TCR beta chain. Its antigen is undetermined. Deep was the level at which the assay was run. Sequencing was performed with immunoSEQ multiplex PCR; in TCRdb, only in-frame clones are kept and a portion is missing. The table lists some 2,000,000 clones, about 95% of them singletons. The germline V gene encodes CDR1 SGHKS and CDR2 YYEKEE (reference sequence). Trimming took 3 bases from V and 6 from J; bases not matched to a gene: 8. The CDR3 contains 16 residues. The data stem from a study of shared clonotypes between healthy human individuals. Study details: Contributing individuals were two females and a few males aged 18 to 49. Study-wide results and caveats: Of the naive CD4 clonotypes, about 5% were shared across several donors.

The donors were adults (healthy and HIV-negative) with no recent acute infections or vaccinations. V gene TRBV5-5 combines with J gene TRBJ1-6; the match to TRBD1 covers 8 bases. Input material: naive CD4+ T cells sorted from blood. As for subset: CD45RA+ positively selected. This TCR came from a man younger than 35 in good health. CDR3 sequence (DNA): TGTGCCAGCAGCTCAGGGGGCCCGAATCTTAATTCACCCCTCCACTTT. Translation gives CASSSGGPNLNSPLHF.